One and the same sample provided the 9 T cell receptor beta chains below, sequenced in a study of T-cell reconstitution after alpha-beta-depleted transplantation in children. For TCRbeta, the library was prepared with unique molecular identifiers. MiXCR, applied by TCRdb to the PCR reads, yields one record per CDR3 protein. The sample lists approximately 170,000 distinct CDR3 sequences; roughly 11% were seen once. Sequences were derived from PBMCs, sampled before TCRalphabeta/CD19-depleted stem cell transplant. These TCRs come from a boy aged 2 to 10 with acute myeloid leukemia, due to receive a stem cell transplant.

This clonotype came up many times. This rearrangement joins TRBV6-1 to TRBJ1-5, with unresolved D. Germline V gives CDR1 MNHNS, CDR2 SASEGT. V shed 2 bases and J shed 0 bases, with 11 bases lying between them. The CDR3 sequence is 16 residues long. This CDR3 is CASSERSSYSNQPQHF. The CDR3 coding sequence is TGTGCCAGCAGTGAACGGAGCAGTTATAGCAATCAGCCCCAGCATTTT.

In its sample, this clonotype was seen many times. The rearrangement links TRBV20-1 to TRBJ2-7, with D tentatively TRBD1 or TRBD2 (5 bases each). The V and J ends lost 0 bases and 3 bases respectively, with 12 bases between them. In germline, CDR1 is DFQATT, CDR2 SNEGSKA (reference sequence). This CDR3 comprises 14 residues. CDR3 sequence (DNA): TGCAGTGCTAGAGATCCCGGGACGGTCTACGAGCAGTACTTC. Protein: CSARDPGTVYEQYF.

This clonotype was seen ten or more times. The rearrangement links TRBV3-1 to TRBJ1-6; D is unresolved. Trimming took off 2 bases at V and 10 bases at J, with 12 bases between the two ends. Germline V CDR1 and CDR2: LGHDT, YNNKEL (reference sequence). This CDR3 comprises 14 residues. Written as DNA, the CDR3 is TGTGCCAGCAGCCAACGACAACTTGGCTCACCCCTCCACTTT. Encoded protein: CASSQRQLGSPLHF.

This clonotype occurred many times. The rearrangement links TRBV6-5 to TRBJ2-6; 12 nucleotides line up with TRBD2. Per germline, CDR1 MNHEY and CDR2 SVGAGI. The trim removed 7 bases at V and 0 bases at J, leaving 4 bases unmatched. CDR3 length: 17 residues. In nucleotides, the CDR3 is TGTGCCAGCACCGGACTAGCGGGGAGCTCTGGGGCCAACGTCCTGACTTTC. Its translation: CASTGLAGSSGANVLTF.

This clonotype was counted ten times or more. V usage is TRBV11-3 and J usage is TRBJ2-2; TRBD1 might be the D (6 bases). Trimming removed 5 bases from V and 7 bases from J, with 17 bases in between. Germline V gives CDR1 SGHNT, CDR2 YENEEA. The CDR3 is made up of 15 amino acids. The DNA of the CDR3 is TGTGCCAGCAGCCCATTGTCAGGGGCCGGCGGGGAGCTGTTTTTT. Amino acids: CASSPLSGAGGELFF.

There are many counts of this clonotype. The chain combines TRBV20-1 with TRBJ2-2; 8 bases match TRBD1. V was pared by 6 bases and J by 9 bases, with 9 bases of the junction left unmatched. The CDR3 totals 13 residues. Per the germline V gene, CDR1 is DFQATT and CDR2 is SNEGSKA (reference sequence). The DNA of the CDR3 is TGCAGTGCCAAGAGACAGGGGTTCCGGGAGCTGTTTTTT. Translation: CSAKRQGFRELFF.

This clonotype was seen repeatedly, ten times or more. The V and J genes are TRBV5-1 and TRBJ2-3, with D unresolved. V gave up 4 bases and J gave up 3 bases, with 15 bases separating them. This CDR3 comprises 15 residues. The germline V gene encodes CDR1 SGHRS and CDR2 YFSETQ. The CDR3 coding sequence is TGCGCCAGCAGCCGAGTTGGGGATGCAACAGATACGCAGTATTTT. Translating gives CASSRVGDATDTQYF. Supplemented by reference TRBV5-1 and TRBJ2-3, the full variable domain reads KAGVTQTPRYLIKTRGQQVTLSCSPISGHRSVSWYQQTPGQGLQFLFEYFSETQRNKGNFPGRFSGRQFSNSRSEMNVSTLELGDSALYLCASSRVGDATDTQYFGPGTRLTVL.

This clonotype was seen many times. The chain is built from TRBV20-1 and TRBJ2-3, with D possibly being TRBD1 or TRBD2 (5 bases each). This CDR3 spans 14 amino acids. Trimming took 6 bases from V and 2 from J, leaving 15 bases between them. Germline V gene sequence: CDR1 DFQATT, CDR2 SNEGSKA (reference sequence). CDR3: CSAVPGTDTDTQYF. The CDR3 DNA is TGCAGTGCCGTTCCCGGGACGGACACAGATACGCAGTATTTT.

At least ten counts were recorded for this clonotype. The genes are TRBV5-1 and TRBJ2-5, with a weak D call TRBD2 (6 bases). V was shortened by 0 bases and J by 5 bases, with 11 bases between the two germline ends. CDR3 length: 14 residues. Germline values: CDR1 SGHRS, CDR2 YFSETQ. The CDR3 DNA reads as TGCGCCAGCAGCTTGGCCGGGGGTGGGGAGACCCAGTACTTC. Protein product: CASSLAGGGETQYF.